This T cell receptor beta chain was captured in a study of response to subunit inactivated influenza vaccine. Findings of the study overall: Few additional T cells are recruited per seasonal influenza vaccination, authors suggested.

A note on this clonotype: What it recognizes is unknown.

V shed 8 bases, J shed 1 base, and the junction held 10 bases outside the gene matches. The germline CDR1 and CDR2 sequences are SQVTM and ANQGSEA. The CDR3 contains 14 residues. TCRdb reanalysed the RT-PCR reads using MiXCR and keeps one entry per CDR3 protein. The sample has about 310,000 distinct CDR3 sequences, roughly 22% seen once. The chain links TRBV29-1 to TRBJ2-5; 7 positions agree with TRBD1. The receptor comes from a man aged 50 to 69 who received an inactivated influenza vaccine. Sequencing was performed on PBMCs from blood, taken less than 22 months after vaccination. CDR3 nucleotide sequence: TGCAGCTCACGCAGGGGGAACGGCCAAGAGACCCAGTACTTC. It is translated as CSSRRGNGQETQYF.